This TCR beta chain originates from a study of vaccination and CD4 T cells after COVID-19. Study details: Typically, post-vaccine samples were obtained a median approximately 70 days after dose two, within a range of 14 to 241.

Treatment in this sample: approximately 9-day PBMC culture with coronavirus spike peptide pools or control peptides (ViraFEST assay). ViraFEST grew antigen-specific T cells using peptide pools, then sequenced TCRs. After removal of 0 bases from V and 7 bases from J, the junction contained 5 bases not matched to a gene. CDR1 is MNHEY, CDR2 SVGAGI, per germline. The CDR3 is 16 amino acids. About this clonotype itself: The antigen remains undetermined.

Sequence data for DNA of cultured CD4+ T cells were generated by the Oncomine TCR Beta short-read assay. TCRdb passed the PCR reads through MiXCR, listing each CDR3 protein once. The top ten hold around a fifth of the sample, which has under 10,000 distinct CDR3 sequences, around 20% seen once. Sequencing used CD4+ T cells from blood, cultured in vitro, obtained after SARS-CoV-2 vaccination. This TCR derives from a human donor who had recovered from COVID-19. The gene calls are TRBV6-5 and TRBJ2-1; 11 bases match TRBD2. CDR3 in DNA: TGTGCCAGCAGTTACTCTAGCGGGGGGGCCGAGAATGAGCAGTTCTTC. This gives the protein CASSYSSGGAENEQFF.